The 4 T cell receptor beta chains below all came from one sample that was sequenced in a study of blood T cells in healthy people across ages. A second PCR of about 7 to 12 cycles used a sample-barcoded 5' primer and a J-beta primer mix. In TCRdb, the 5' RACE reads were re-called with MiXCR into one record per CDR3 protein. The profile shows about 1.5 million distinct CDR3 sequences, about 45% of them singletons. Source material: blood. Receptors were obtained from a woman aged 18-29 years in good health.

This clonotype has just a few counts. The V call is TRBV6-6, the J call TRBJ2-3; 9 nucleotides line up with TRBD1. The germline CDR1 and CDR2 sequences are MNHNY and SVGAGI (reference sequence). This CDR3 contains 16 residues. V lost 6 bases and J lost 2; bases outside the gene matches: 9. CDR3 sequence: CASSHLQGATTDTQYF. The DNA for the CDR3 is TGTGCCAGCAGCCACCTACAGGGGGCAACCACAGATACGCAGTATTTT.

The gene calls are TRBV10-3 and TRBJ2-1, with a possible D match to TRBD1 (6 bases). Germline V gene lookup returns CDR1 ENHRY and CDR2 SYGVKD. V was cut by 11 bases and J by 8 bases, with 16 bases left in between. The CDR3 has 12 amino acids. CDR3 in DNA: TGTGCCCGCTCCCGGGACAACCATGAGCAGTTCTTC. It specifies CARSRDNHEQFF.

This clonotype came up a few times. This sequence joins TRBV7-9 and TRBJ1-1; D uncertain. CDR1 and CDR2 from the germline V gene are SEHNR and FQNEAQ (reference sequence). V dropped 1 base and J dropped 2 bases, with 11 bases sitting between them. The CDR3 loop spans 15 amino acids. CDR3 sequence (DNA): TGTGCCAGCAGCTTAGGGGTGGCGGGAAACACTGAAGCTTTCTTT. This sequence encodes CASSLGVAGNTEAFF. Full variable domain (missing parts from reference TRBV7-9 and TRBJ1-1): DTGVSQNPRHKITKRGQNVTFRCDPISEHNRLYWYRQTLGQGPEFLTYFQNEAQLEKSRLLSDRFSAERPKGSFSTLEIQRTEQGDSAMYLCASSLGVAGNTEAFFGQGTRLTVV.

In its sample, this clonotype was seen a few times. The rearrangement links TRBV10-3 to TRBJ1-3, with 10 bases that match TRBD1. This CDR3 contains 16 residues. The ends lost 3 bases at V and 2 bases at J; junction bases unmatched: 4. From germline, CDR1 is ENHRY and CDR2 SYGVKD. CDR3 sequence (DNA): TGTGCCATCAGTGAACCCGGGACAGGGGCTGGAAACACCATATATTTT. Translated: CAISEPGTGAGNTIYF.